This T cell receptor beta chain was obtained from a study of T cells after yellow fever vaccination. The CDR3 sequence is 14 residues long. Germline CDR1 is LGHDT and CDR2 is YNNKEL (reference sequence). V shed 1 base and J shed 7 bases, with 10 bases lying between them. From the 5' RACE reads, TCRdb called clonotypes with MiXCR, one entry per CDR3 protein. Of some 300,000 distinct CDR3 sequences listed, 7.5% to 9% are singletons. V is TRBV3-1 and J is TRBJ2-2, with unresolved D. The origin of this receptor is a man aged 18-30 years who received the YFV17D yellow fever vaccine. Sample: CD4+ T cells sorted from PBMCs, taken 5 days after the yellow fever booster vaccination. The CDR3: CASSQASVRGELFF. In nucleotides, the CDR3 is TGTGCCAGCAGCCAAGCTAGTGTACGCGGGGAGCTGTTTTTT.